This T cell receptor beta chain was identified during a study of vaccination and CD4 T cells after COVID-19. About the study: Diagnosis preceded the drawing of post-COVID samples by a median approximately 110 days (range 35 to 161).

In regard to this clonotype: Its antigen is not identified.

Cultured CD4+ T-cell DNA underwent Oncomine TCR Beta short-read sequencing. Genomic DNA was taken out of cultured CD4+ T cells by extraction. TCRdb recomputed calls from the PCR reads with MiXCR, one row per CDR3 protein. The table has more than 10,000 distinct CDR3 sequences, 32% seen once; the top ten hold 11% to 15%. The treatment was: approximately nine-day PBMC culture with coronavirus spike peptide pools or control peptides (ViraFEST assay). Gathered ahead of the COVID-19 pandemic (2011-2018) were the CD4+ T cells of the unexposed donor. CDR3 size: 17 residues. The V segment lost 2 bases and the J segment 5 bases; nucleotides outside the gene matches: 10. In germline, CDR1 is MDHEN, CDR2 SYDVKM. Findings and caveats of the study: A relatively small number of convalescent patients were studied, and no early post-infection timepoints were included.

The sequenced material came from CD4+ T cells from blood, cultured in vitro. This chain links TRBV28 with TRBJ2-5, with TRBD1 matching 11 bases. The TCR sequence derives from a human donor in good health. The CDR3 nucleotides are TGTGCCAGCAGTTTAACGTCGCTGGGACAGGGGGAGGAGACCCAGTACTTC. This gives the protein CASSLTSLGQGEETQYF.